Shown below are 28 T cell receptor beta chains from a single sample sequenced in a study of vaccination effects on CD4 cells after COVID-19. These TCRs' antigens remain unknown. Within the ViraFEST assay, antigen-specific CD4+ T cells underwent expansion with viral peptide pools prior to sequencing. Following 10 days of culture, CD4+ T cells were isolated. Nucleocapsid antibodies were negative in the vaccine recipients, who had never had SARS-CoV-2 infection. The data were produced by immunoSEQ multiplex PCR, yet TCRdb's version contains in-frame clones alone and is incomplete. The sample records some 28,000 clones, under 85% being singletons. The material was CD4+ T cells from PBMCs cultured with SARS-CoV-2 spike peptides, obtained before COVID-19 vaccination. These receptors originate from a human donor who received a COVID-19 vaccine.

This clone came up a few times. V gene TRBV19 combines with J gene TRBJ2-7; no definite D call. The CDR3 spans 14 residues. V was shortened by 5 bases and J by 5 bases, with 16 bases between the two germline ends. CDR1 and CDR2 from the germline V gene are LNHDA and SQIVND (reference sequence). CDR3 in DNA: TGTGCCAGTAGTCCAAAATCGCCGGGCGACGAGCAGTACTTC. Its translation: CASSPKSPGDEQYF.

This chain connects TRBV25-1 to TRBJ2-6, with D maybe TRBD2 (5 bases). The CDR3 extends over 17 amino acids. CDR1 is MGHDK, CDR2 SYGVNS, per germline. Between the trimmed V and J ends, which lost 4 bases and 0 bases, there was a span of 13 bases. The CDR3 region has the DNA TGTGCCAGCAGTGCCTCCTCCCGGGACTCTGGGGCCAACGTCCTGACTTTC. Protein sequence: CASSASSRDSGANVLTF. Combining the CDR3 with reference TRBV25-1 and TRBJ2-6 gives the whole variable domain EADIYQTPRYLVIGTGKKITLECSQTMGHDKMYWYQQDPGMELHLIHYSYGVNSTEKGDLSSESTVSRIRTEHFPLTLESARPSHTSQYLCASSASSRDSGANVLTFGAGSRLTVL.

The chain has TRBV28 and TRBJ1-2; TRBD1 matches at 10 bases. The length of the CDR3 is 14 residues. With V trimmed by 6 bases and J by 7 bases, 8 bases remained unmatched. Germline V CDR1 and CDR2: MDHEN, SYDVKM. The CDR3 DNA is TGTGCCAGCAGCTACAGACAGGGGGCCAGTGGCTACACCTTC. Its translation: CASSYRQGASGYTF.

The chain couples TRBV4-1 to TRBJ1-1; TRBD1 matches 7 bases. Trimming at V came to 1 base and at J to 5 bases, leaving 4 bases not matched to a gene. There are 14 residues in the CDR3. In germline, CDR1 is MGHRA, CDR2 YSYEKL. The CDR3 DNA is TGCGCCAGCAGCCAAGCTAACAGGGGAACTGAAGCTTTCTTT. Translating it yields CASSQANRGTEAFF.

This chain's CDR3 is CASSIGTNYGYTF. In nucleotides, the CDR3 is TGTGCCAGTAGTATCGGGACGAACTATGGCTACACCTTC. This chain connects TRBV19 to TRBJ1-2; D is possibly TRBD1 (5 bases). Trimming shortened V by 3 bases and J by 2 bases, and 7 bases separated the two germline ends. The CDR3 is 13 residues long. Germline V gene data show CDR1 as LNHDA and CDR2 as SQIVND (reference sequence).

The CDR3 sequence is CASTLVGESTEAFF. CDR3 DNA sequence: TGTGCCAGCACCCTAGTAGGGGAATCCACTGAAGCTTTCTTT. This sequence joins TRBV14 and TRBJ1-1; TRBD1 might be the D (5 bases). Trimming removed 7 bases at V and 4 bases at J, with 16 bases between. CDR1 and CDR2 (germline): SGHDN, FVKESK. The CDR3 runs to 14 residues.

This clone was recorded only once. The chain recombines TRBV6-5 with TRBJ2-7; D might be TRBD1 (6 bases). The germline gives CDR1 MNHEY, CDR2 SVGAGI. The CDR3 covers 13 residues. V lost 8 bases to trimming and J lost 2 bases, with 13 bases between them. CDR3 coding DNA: TGTGCCAGCCCTAGACAGGCTCCCTACGAGCAGTACTTC. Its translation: CASPRQAPYEQYF.

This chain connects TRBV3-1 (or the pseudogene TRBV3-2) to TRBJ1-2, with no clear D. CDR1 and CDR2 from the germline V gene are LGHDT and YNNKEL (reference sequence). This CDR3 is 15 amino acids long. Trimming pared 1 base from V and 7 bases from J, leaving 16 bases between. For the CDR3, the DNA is TGTGCCAGCAGCCAAGTTAACCAGGCCTCGGGTGGCTACACCTTC. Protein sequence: CASSQVNQASGGYTF.

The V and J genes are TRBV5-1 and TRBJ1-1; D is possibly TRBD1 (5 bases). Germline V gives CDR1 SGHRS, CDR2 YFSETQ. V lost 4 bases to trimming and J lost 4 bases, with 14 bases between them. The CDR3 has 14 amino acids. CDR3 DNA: TGCGCCAGCAGCCCAATGGAGGGGAGCACTGAAGCTTTCTTT. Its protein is CASSPMEGSTEAFF.

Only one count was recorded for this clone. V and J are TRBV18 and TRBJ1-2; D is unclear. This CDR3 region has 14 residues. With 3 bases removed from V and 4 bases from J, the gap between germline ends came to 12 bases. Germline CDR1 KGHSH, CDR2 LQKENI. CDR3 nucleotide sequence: TGTGCCAGCTCACCCCAGAGGGAGAGCTATGGCTACACCTTC. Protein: CASSPQRESYGYTF.

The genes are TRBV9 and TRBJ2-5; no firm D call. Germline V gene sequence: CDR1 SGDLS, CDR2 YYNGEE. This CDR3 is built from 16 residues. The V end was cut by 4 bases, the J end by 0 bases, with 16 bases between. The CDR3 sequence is CASSLRASGYQETQYF. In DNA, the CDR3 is TGTGCCAGCAGCCTCCGGGCTAGTGGGTACCAAGAGACCCAGTACTTC.

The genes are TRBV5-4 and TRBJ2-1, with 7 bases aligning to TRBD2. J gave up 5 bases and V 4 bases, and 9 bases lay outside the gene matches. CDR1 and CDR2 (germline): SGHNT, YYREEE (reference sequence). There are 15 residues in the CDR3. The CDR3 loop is CASSPWTRRDNEQFF. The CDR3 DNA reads TGTGCCAGCAGCCCCTGGACTAGAAGGGACAATGAGCAGTTCTTC.

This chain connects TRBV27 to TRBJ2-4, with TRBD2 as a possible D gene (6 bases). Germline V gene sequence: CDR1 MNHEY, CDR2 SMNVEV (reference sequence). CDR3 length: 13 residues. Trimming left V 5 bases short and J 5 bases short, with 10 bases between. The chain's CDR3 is CASSPGLQNIQYF. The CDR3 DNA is TGTGCCAGCAGTCCGGGACTTCAAAACATTCAGTACTTC.

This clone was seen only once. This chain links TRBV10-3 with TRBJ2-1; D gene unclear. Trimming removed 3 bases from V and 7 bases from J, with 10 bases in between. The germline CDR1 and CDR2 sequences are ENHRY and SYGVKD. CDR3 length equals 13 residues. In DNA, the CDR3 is TGTGCCATCAGTGATTCGCGAGTGAATGAGCAGTTCTTC. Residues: CAISDSRVNEQFF.

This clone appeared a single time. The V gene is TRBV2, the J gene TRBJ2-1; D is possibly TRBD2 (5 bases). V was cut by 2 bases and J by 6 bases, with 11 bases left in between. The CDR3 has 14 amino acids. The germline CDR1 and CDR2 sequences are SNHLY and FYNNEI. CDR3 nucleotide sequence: TGTGCCAGCAGTGAATTTACTAGAGGCAATGAGCAGTTCTTC. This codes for CASSEFTRGNEQFF.

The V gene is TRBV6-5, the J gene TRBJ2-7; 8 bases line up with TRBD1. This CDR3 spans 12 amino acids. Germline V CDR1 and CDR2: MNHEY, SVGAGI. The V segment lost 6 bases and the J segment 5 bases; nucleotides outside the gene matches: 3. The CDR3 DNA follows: TGTGCCAGCAGGGACAGGGTCAACGAGCAGTACTTC. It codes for CASRDRVNEQYF.

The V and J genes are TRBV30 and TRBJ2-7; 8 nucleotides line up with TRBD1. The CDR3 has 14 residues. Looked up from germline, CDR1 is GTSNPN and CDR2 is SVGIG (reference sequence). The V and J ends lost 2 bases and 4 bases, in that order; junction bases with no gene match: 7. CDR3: CAWSRTGGGYEQYF. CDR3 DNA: TGTGCCTGGAGTCGCACAGGGGGTGGGTACGAGCAGTACTTC.

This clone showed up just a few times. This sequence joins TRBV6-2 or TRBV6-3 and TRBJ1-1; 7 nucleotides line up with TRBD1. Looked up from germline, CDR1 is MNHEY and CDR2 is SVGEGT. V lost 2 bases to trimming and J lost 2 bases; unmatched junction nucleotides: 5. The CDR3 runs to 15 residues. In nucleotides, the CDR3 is TGTGCCAGCAGTTACGAGCCAGGGGGTAACACTGAAGCTTTCTTT. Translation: CASSYEPGGNTEAFF.

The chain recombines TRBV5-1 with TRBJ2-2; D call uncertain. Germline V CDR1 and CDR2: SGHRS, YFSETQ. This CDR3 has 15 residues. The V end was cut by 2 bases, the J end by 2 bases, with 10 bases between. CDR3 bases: TGCGCCAGCAGCTTCCAAGCCCCTAACACCGGGGAGCTGTTTTTT. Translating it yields CASSFQAPNTGELFF. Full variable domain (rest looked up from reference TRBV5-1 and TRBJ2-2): KAGVTQTPRYLIKTRGQQVTLSCSPISGHRSVSWYQQTPGQGLQFLFEYFSETQRNKGNFPGRFSGRQFSNSRSEMNVSTLELGDSALYLCASSFQAPNTGELFFGEGSRLTVL.

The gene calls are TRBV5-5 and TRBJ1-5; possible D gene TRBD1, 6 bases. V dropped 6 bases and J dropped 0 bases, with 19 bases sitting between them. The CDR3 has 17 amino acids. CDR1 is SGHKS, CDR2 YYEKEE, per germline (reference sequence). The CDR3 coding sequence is TGTGCCAGCATGGGGGGGCAGGGGCACTATAGCAATCAGCCCCAGCATTTT. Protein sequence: CASMGGQGHYSNQPQHF.

The CDR3 protein is CASSGAGNTDTQYF. The CDR3 DNA sequence: TGTGCCAGCAGTGGGGCAGGGAACACAGATACGCAGTATTTT. This chain links TRBV6-4 with TRBJ2-3; perhaps TRBD1 as D (5 bases). Looked up from germline, CDR1 is MRHNA and CDR2 is SNTAGT. The CDR3 runs to 14 residues. V lost 4 bases, J lost 2 bases, and 10 bases lay in between.

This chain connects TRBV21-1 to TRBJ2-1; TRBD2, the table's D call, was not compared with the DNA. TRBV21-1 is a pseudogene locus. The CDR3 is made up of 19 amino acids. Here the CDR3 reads CASSKRVRLAGTRGDEQFF. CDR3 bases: TGTGCCAGCAGCAAAAGGGTCAGACTAGCGGGAACTCGGGGGGATGAGCAGTTCTTC.

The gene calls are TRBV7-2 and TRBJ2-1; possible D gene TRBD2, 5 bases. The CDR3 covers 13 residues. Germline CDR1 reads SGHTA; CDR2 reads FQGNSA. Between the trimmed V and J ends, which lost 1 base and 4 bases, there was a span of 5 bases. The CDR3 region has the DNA TGTGCCAGCAGCTTAGGACTATACAATGAGCAGTTCTTC. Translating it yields CASSLGLYNEQFF. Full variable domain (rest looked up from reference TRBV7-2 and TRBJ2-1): GAGVSQSPSNKVTEKGKDVELRCDPISGHTALYWYRQSLGQGLEFLIYFQGNSAPDKSGLPSDRFSAERTGGSVSTLTIQRTQQEDSAVYLCASSLGLYNEQFFGPGTRLTVL.

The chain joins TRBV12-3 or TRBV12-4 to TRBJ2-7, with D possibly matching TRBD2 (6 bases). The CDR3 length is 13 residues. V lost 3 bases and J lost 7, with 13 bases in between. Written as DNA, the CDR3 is TGTGCCAGCAGTTTGGGCACCCGGGGGGAGCAGTACTTC. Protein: CASSLGTRGEQYF.

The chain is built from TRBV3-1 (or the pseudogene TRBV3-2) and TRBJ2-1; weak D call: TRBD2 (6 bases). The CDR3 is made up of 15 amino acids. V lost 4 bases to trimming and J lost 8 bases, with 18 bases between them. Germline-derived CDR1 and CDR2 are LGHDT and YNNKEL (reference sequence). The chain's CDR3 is CASSPSARGGDEQFF. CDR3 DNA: TGTGCCAGCAGCCCCTCGGCTCGGGGCGGGGATGAGCAGTTCTTC.

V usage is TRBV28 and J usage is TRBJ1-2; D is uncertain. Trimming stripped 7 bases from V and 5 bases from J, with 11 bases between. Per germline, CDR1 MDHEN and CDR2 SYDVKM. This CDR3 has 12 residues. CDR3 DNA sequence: TGTGCCAGCAACCCAATTGGGTATGGCTACACCTTC. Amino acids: CASNPIGYGYTF.

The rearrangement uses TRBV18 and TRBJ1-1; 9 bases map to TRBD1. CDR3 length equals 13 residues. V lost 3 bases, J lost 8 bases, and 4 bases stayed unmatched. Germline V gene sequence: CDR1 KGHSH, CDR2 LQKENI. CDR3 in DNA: TGTGCCAGCTCACCGAACAGGGGGCTGGAAGCTTTCTTT. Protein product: CASSPNRGLEAFF.

This CDR3 reads CASSSIYRIYEQYF. The CDR3 coding sequence is TGTGCCAGCAGCTCGATTTACAGGATCTACGAGCAGTACTTC. V gene TRBV7-2 combines with J gene TRBJ2-7, with D possibly matching TRBD1 (5 bases). Trimming took off 4 bases at V and 3 bases at J, with 13 bases between the two ends. The CDR3 has 14 amino acids. Per the germline V gene, CDR1 is SGHTA and CDR2 is FQGNSA.